A single sample is the source of the 3 T cell receptor beta chains below, sequenced in a study of cytomegalovirus exposure and HLA in healthy donors. Profiled with immunoSEQ multiplex PCR; TCRdb holds only in-frame clones, not every one. Here the sample spans 150,000 or so clones, just over 85% being singletons. Sequencing was performed on PBMCs. The receptors stem from a human donor in good health.

The chain recombines TRBV25-1 with TRBJ2-7; 9 nucleotides align to TRBD1. Germline assignment: CDR1 MGHDK and CDR2 SYGVNS. The CDR3 totals 12 residues. V was clipped by 6 bases and J by 3 bases; unmatched bases: 0. The CDR3 DNA reads as TGTGCCAGCAGGGGACAGGGCTACGAGCAGTACTTC. It yields the protein CASRGQGYEQYF.

V is TRBV7-8 and J is TRBJ1-3; D remains unclear. This CDR3 contains 13 residues. Germline CDR1 reads SGHVS; CDR2 reads FQNEAQ. Trimming stripped 1 base from V and 4 bases from J, with 5 bases between. The CDR3 DNA reads TGTGCCAGCAGCTTAGGTCCAGGAAACACCATATATTTT. Its translation is CASSLGPGNTIYF.

The chain uses TRBV11-3 and TRBJ2-2, with TRBD2 matching 9 bases. The CDR3 consists of 17 residues. Trimming at V came to 5 bases and at J to 4 bases, leaving 11 bases not matched to a gene. Looked up from germline, CDR1 is SGHNT and CDR2 is YENEEA. CDR3 sequence (DNA): TGTGCCAGCAGCCATAGCGGGAGAAAGGCGAGCACCGGGGAGCTGTTTTTT. This sequence encodes CASSHSGRKASTGELFF.